These T cell receptor beta chains were read from a single sample in a study of shared clonotypes between healthy human individuals. Libraries were prepared by immunoSEQ multiplex PCR; TCRdb keeps only in-frame clonotypes and omits some of them. The table records about 670,000 clones, around 72% of them present only once. Input material: memory CD4+ T cells sorted from blood. Source of these receptors: a woman in her 30s in good health. CDR3s include the opening cysteine and the closing phenylalanine or tryptophan. D genes are given only for firm matches. Clone size appears in some rows only: once, few, many, or a class for an expanded clone.

J,D,V,size,CDR3,DNA
TRBJ2-7,.,TRBV6-5,few,CASSRRGGTYEQYF,TGTGCCAGCTCAAGGAGGGGGGGGACCTACGAGCAGTACTTC
TRBJ2-7,TRBD1,TRBV5-1,.,CASSLALTGDRGYEQYF,TGCGCCAGCAGCTTGGCATTGACGGGGGACAGGGGCTACGAGCAGTACTTC
TRBJ2-3,TRBD2,TRBV4-2,few,CASSQDTAGRFRTDTQYF,TGTGCCAGCAGCCAAGATACAGCGGGAAGGTTCAGGACAGATACGCAGTATTTT
TRBJ2-7,.,TRBV5-4,.,CASSNSYEQYF,TGTGCCAGCAGCAACAGCTACGAGCAGTACTTC
TRBJ1-3,.,TRBV7-9,.,CASSFGESFSGNTIYF,TGTGCCAGCAGCTTCGGGGAGAGCTTCTCTGGAAACACCATATATTTT
TRBJ1-5,.,TRBV4-2,few,CASSAGANQPQHF,TGTGCCAGCAGCGCCGGGGCAAATCAGCCCCAGCATTTT
TRBJ2-5,.,TRBV5-1,.,CASSDGQFQETQYF,TGCGCCAGCAGCGACGGACAGTTTCAAGAGACCCAGTACTTC
TRBJ2-1,.,TRBV25-1,.,CASSEGAAPHNEGQFF,TGTGCCAGCAGTGAAGGAGCGGCCCCCCACAATGAAGGGCAGTTCTTC
TRBJ2-1,.,TRBV5-1,.,CASSLVVSGTNEQFF,TGCGCCAGCAGCTTGGTTGTTAGCGGTACCAATGAGCAGTTCTTC
TRBJ1-5,.,TRBV7-2,.,CASSLTDNQPQHF,TGTGCCAGCAGCTTGACAGACAATCAGCCCCAGCATTTT
TRBJ2-7,.,TRBV19,.,CASSADRRYEQYF,TGTGCCAGTAGTGCCGACAGGAGATACGAGCAGTACTTC
TRBJ1-5,TRBD1,TRBV28,few,CASHPRGQGNNQPQHF,TGTGCCAGCCATCCCCGAGGACAGGGTAACAATCAGCCCCAGCATTTT
TRBJ1-2,.,TRBV10-1,.,CASSENGQWGYTF,TGCGCCAGCAGTGAGAATGGACAGTGGGGCTACACCTTC
TRBJ2-1,.,TRBV7-2,few,CASSLGVDYNEQFF,TGTGCCAGCAGCTTAGGCGTGGACTACAATGAGCAGTTCTTC
TRBJ2-1,.,TRBV2,.,CASSRLGTYNEQFF,TGTGCCAGCAGCCGACTAGGGACCTACAATGAGCAGTTCTTC
TRBJ1-5,.,TRBV5-5,.,CASSLEPGNQPQHF,TGTGCCAGCAGCTTGGAGCCGGGGAACCAGCCCCAGCATTTT
TRBJ2-5,TRBD1,TRBV11-2,.,CASSSPLGQDYF,TGTGCCAGCAGCTCCCCCCTAGGACAGGATTACTTC
TRBJ2-1,TRBD2,TRBV28,few,CASSLAGLAGGPPQFF,TGTGCCAGCAGTTTGGCGGGACTAGCGGGAGGGCCCCCACAGTTCTTC
TRBJ1-2,.,TRBV6-6,.,CASRNIGKNYGYTF,TGTGCCAGCCGAAATATCGGGAAGAACTATGGCTACACCTTC
TRBJ1-1,.,TRBV29-1,.,CSVVGAFF,TGCAGCGTTGTAGGAGCTTTCTTT
TRBJ2-7,TRBD2,TRBV7-8,.,CASSFRGGGLYEQYF,TGTGCCAGCAGTTTCCGGGGGGGCGGACTTTACGAGCAGTACTTC
TRBJ1-3,.,TRBV28,.,CASRSGSSGNTIYF,TGTGCCAGCAGGAGCGGCAGCTCTGGAAACACCATATATTTT
TRBJ2-1,TRBD2,TRBV14,few,CASSPLAGGSYNEQFF,TGTGCCAGCAGCCCACTAGCGGGAGGCTCCTACAATGAGCAGTTCTTC
TRBJ2-3,TRBD2,TRBV6-5,.,CASTGTNTDTQYF,TGTGCCAGTACCGGGACTAACACAGATACGCAGTATTTT
TRBJ2-6,.,TRBV6-1,.,CASSDVRGANVLTF,TGTGCCAGCAGTGACGTCCGGGGGGCCAACGTCCTGACTTTC
TRBJ2-2,.,TRBV7-8,.,CASSLLNTGELFF,TGTGCCAGCAGCCTTCTAAACACCGGGGAGCTGTTTTTT
TRBJ2-3,.,TRBV10-1,.,CASSENYGWSTGTQYF,TGCGCCAGCAGTGAGAATTACGGGTGGAGCACAGGGACGCAGTATTTT
TRBJ2-3,.,TRBV28,.,CASSPTNTDTQYF,TGTGCCAGCAGCCCGACTAACACAGATACGCAGTATTTT
TRBJ2-3,.,TRBV27,.,CASAKGLDTDTQYF,TGTGCCAGTGCTAAGGGGTTGGACACAGATACGCAGTATTTT
TRBJ2-7,TRBD2,TRBV9,once,CASSLGLASLYEQYF,TGTGCCAGCAGCCTGGGACTAGCCTCACTCTACGAGCAGTACTTC
TRBJ2-2,.,TRBV30,.,CAWKVPANTGELFF,TGTGCCTGGAAAGTTCCCGCTAACACCGGGGAGCTGTTTTTT
TRBJ1-1,.,TRBV5-1,.,CASSLGVGGGNTEAFF,TGCGCCAGCAGCTTGGGCGTCGGAGGGGGGAACACTGAAGCTTTCTTT
TRBJ1-2,.,TRBV7-2,.,CASRPPASGEDYGYTF,TGTGCCAGCAGACCCCCCGCTAGCGGGGAGGACTATGGCTACACCTTC
TRBJ1-5,.,TRBV2,.,CASSERVVSNQPQHF,TGTGCCAGCAGTGAAAGAGTCGTTAGCAATCAGCCCCAGCATTTT
TRBJ2-7,TRBD2,TRBV7-9,many,CASSGTRRSGYEQYF,TGTGCCAGCAGCGGGACTAGGAGGTCGGGATACGAGCAGTACTTC
TRBJ2-5,.,TRBV20-1,.,CSPSEGVTQYF,TGCAGTCCCTCAGAGGGGGTGACCCAGTACTTC
TRBJ1-4,TRBD1,TRBV7-9,.,CASSDGKGATNEKLFF,TGTGCCAGCAGTGACGGAAAGGGGGCTACTAATGAAAAACTGTTTTTT
TRBJ2-2,TRBD1,TRBV7-2,.,CASSYRGRVIAGELFF,TGTGCCAGCAGCTATAGGGGGCGGGTTATTGCCGGGGAGCTGTTTTTT
TRBJ2-1,.,TRBV7-9,.,CASSLAGGNNEQFF,TGTGCCAGCAGCTTAGCCGGCGGGAACAATGAGCAGTTCTTC
TRBJ1-4,.,TRBV28,.,CASSPPRAGLNEKLFF,TGTGCCAGCAGTCCGCCAAGGGCAGGGCTTAATGAAAAACTGTTTTTT
TRBJ2-7,.,TRBV7-2,.,CASSSPGGGRYF,TGTGCCAGCAGCTCACCAGGAGGGGGGCGGTACTTC